A single T cell receptor beta chain is shown here with its context. Its cognate antigen is unknown. TCRdb passed the 5' RACE reads through MiXCR, listing each CDR3 protein once. The sample holds some 1,700,000 distinct CDR3 sequences, roughly a third seen once. The data were obtained in a study of identical twins. Trimming took off 0 bases at V and 4 bases at J, with 13 bases between the two ends. Germline CDR1 reads SGDLS; CDR2 reads YYNGEE. This CDR3 spans 15 amino acids. Whole-study findings and limits: Cord blood's abundant beta clonotypes had fewer insertions, unlike memory repertoires. Excess sharing between twins was weaker in beta out-of-frame sequences.

Sequencing was performed on cord blood. The sequence came from a newborn girl in good health. V is TRBV9 and J is TRBJ1-2, with D perhaps TRBD1 (5 bases). The CDR3 reads CASSVELEGSYGYTF. The CDR3 DNA follows: TGTGCCAGCAGCGTAGAATTGGAGGGGAGCTATGGCTACACCTTC. Combining the CDR3 with reference TRBV9 and TRBJ1-2 gives the whole variable domain DSGVTQTPKHLITATGQRVTLRCSPRSGDLSVYWYQQSLDQGLQFLIQYYNGEERAKGNILERFSAQQFPDLHSELNLSSLELGDSALYFCASSVELEGSYGYTFGSGTRLTVV.